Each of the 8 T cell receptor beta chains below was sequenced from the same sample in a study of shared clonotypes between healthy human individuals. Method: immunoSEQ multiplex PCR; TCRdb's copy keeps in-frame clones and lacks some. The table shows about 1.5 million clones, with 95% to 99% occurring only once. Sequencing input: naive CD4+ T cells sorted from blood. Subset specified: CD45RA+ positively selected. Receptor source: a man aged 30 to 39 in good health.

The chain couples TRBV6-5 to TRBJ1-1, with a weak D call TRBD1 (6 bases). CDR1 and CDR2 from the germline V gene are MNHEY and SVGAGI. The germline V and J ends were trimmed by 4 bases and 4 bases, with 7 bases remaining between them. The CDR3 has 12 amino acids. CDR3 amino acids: CASSSGATEAFF. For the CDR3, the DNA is TGTGCCAGCAGTTCAGGGGCCACTGAAGCTTTCTTT.

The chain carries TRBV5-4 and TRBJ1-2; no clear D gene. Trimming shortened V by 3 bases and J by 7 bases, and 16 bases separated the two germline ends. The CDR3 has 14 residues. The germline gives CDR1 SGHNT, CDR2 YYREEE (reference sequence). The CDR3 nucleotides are TGTGCCAGCAGCTCACACAACCGGGGAAGTGGCTACACCTTC. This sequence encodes CASSSHNRGSGYTF.

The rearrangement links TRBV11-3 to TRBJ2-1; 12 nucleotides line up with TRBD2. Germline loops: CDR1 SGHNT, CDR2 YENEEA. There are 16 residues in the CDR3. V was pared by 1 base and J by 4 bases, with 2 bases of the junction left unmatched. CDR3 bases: TGTGCCAGCAGCTTAGTCCTAGCGGGAGGGTACAATGAGCAGTTCTTC. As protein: CASSLVLAGGYNEQFF.

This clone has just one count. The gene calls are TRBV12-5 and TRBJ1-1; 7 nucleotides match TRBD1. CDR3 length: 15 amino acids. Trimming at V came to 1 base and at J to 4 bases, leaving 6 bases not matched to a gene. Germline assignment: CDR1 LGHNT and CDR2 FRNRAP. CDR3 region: CASGLATGRSTEAFF. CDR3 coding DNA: TGTGCTAGTGGTTTGGCGACAGGGCGGAGCACTGAAGCTTTCTTT. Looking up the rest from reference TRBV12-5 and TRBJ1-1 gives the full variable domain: DARVTQTPRHKVTEMGQEVTMRCQPILGHNTVFWYRQTMMQGLELLAYFRNRAPLDDSGMPKDRFSAEMPDATLATLKIQPSEPRDSAVYFCASGLATGRSTEAFFGQGTRLTVV.

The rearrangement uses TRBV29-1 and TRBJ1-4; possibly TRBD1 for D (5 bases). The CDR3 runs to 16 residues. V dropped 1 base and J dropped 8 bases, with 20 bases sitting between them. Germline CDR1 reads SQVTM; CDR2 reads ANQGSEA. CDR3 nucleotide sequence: TGCAGCGTTGAAGGGGGCGCTTCTATAGGGGAAGAAAAACTGTTTTTT. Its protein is CSVEGGASIGEEKLFF.

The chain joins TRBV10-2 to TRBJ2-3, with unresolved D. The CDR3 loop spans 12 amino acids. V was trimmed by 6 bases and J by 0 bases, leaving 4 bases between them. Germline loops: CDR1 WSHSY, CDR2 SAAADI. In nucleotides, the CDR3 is TGCGCCAGCAGCCATAGCACAGATACGCAGTATTTT. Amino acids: CASSHSTDTQYF.

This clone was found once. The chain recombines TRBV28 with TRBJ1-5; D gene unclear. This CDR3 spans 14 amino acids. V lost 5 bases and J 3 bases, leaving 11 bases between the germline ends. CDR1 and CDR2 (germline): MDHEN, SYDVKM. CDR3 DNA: TGTGCCAGCAGTACTCAGAGGCTCAATCAGCCCCAGCATTTT. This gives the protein CASSTQRLNQPQHF.

The CDR3 is CATRRFEKRQETQYF. Written as DNA, the CDR3 is TGTGCCACCCGGCGGTTTGAGAAACGGCAAGAGACCCAGTACTTC. J is TRBJ2-5 and V is TRBV7-8; D is undetermined. Between the trimmed V and J ends, which lost 10 bases and 2 bases, there was a span of 20 bases. This CDR3 region has 15 residues. Germline V gene lookup returns CDR1 SGHVS and CDR2 FQNEAQ. The entire variable domain, with the rest obtained from reference TRBV7-8 and TRBJ2-5, is as follows: GAGVSQSPRYKVAKRGQDVALRCDPISGHVSLFWYQQALGQGPEFLTYFQNEAQLDKSGLPSDRFFAERPEGSVSTLKIQRTQQEDSAVYLCATRRFEKRQETQYFGPGTRLLVL.